This TCR beta chain was identified in a study of regulatory T cells in long-lasting Graves disease. Regarding time point: newly diagnosed GD, antithyroid drugs for less than 3 months. PBMC-derived RNA was used for the TCR library. Ten or more counts support this clonotype. V was clipped by 5 bases and J by 6 bases, with 15 bases between them. The CDR3 contains 14 residues. Germline assignment: CDR1 MNHEY and CDR2 SVGEGT. Building the TCR beta libraries relied on iRepertoire HTBI primers, and CDR3 regions underwent Arm-PCR. TCRdb redid the calling of the multiplex PCR reads with MiXCR, one entry per CDR3 protein. This table holds more than 300,000 distinct CDR3 sequences, 15% to 19% found once.

The chain recombines TRBV6-2 or TRBV6-3 with TRBJ2-3, with D tentatively TRBD2 (6 bases). This clonotype originated in a female donor with Graves disease. The sample here was peripheral blood mononuclear cells (PBMCs), taken at new diagnosis, from a patient treated with antithyroid drugs. Written as DNA, the CDR3 is TGTGCCAGCAGTCCGAGACTAGACGCCGATACGCAGTATTTT. The encoded protein is CASSPRLDADTQYF.